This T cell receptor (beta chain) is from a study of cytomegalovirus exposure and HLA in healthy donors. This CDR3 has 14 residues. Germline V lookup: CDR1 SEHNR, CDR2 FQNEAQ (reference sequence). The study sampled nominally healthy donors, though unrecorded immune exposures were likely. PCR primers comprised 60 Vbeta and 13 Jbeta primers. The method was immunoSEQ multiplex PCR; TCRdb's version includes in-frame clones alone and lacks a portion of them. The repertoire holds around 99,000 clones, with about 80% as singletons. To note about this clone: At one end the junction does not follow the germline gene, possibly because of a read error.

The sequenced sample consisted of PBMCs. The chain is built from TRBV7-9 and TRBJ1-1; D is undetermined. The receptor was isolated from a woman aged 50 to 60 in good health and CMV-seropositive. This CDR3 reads CSSSSPGLRGEAFF. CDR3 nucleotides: TGTTCCAGCAGCTCCCCAGGCCTTCGGGGTGAAGCTTTCTTT.